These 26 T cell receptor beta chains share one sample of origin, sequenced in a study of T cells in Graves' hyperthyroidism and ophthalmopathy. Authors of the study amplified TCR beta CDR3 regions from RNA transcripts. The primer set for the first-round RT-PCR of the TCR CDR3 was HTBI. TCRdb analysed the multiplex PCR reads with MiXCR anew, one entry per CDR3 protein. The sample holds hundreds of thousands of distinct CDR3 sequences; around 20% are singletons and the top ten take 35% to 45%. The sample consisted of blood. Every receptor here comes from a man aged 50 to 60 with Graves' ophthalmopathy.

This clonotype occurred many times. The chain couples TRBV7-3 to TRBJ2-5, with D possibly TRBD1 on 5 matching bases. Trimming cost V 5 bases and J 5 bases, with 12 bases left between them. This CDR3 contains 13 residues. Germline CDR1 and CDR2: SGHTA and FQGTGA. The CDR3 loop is CASSSGAGETQYF. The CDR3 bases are TGTGCCAGCAGCAGTGGGGCAGGGGAGACCCAGTACTTC.

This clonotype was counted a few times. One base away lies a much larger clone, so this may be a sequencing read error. CDR3 residues: CASGVGESPEAFF. CDR3 DNA sequence: TGTGCCAGCGGCGTTGGGGAGTCTCCTGAAGCTTTCTTT. The rearrangement joins TRBV2 to TRBJ1-1; D gene unclear. The CDR3 loop spans 13 amino acids. Per the germline V gene, CDR1 is SNHLY and CDR2 is FYNNEI. Trimming removed 8 bases at V and 6 bases at J, with 16 bases between.

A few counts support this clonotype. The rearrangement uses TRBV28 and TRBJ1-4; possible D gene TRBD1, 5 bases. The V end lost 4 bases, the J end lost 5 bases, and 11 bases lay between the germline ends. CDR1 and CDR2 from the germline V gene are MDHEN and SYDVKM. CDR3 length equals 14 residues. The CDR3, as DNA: TGTGCCAGCAGTTCAGGGACCGCCAATGAAAAACTGTTTTTT. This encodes CASSSGTANEKLFF.

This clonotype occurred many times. As DNA, the CDR3 is TGTGCCAGCAGACTCCCCCCGGGACTAGCAGGAGACGAGCAGTACTTC. It codes for CASRLPPGLAGDEQYF. The chain links TRBV7-8 to TRBJ2-7, with 9 bases identical to TRBD2. The CDR3 is 16 residues long. Trimming removed 6 bases from V and 5 bases from J; junction bases left unmatched: 14. Germline V CDR1 and CDR2: SGHVS, FQNEAQ.

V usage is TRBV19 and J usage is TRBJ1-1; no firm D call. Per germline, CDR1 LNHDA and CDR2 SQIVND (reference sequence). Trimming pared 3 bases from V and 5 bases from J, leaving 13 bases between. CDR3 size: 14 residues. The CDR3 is CASSILGGSTEAFF. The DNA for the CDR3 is TGTGCCAGTAGTATCTTAGGTGGAAGTACTGAAGCTTTCTTT.

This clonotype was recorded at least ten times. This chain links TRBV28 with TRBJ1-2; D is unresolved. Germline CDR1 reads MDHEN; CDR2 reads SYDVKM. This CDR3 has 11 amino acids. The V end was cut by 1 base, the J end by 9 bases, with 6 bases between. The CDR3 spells CASSLLESYTF. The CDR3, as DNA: TGTGCCAGCAGTTTATTGGAAAGCTACACCTTC.

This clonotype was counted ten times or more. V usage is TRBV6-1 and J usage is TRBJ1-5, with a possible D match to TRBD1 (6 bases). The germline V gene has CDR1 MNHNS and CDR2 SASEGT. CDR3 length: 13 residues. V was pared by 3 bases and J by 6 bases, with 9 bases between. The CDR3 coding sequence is TGTGCCAGCAGTGACAGGGGACGTCAGCCCCAGCATTTT. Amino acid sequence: CASSDRGRQPQHF.

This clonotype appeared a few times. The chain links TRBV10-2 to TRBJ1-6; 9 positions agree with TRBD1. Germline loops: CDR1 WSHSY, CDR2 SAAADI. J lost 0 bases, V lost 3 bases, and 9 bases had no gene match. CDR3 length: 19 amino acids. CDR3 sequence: CASSDSLGQGYSYNSPLHF. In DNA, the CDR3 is TGCGCCAGCAGTGATTCTCTCGGACAGGGGTACTCCTATAATTCACCCCTCCACTTT.

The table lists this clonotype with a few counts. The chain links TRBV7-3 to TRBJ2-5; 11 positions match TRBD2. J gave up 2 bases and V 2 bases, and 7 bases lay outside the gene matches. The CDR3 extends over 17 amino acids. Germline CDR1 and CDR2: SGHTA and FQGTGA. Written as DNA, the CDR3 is TGTGCCAGCAGCTTATCTCTAGCGGGAGGAATGCAAGAGACCCAGTACTTC. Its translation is CASSLSLAGGMQETQYF.

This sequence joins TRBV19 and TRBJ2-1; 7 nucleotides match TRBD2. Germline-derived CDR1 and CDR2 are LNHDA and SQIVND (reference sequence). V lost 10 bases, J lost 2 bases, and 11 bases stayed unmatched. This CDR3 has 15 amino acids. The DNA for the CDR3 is TGTGCCACTAAGCGGGCGGGAGAAGCCTACAATGAGCAGTTCTTC. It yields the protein CATKRAGEAYNEQFF.

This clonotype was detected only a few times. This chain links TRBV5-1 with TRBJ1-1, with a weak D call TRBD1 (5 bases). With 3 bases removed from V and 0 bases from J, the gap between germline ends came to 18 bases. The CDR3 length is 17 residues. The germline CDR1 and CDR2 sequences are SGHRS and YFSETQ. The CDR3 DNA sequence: TGCGCCAGCAGCTACTTGGTCCAGGACACATTGAACACTGAAGCTTTCTTT. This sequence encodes CASSYLVQDTLNTEAFF.

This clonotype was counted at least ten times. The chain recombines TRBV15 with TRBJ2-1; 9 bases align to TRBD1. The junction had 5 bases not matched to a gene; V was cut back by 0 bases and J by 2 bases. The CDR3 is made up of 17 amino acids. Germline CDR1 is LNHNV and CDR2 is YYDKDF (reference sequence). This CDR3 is CATSREPGQGTYNEQFF. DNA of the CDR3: TGTGCCACCAGCAGAGAACCGGGACAGGGAACCTACAATGAGCAGTTCTTC. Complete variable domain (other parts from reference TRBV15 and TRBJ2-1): DAMVIQNPRYQVTQFGKPVTLSCSQTLNHNVMYWYQQKSSQAPKLLFHYYDKDFNNEADTPDNFQSRRPNTSFCFLDIRSPGLGDTAMYLCATSREPGQGTYNEQFFGPGTRLTVL.

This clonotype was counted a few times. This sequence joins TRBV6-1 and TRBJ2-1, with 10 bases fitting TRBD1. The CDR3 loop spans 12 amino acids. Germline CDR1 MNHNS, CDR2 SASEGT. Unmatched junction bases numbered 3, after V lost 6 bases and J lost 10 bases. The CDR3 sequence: CASRRDRGEQFF. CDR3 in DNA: TGTGCCAGCAGGAGGGACAGGGGCGAGCAGTTCTTC.

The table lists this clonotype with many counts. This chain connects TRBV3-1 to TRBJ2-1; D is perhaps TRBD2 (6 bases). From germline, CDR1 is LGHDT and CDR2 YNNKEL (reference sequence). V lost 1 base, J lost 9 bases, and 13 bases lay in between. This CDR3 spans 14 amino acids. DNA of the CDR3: TGTGCCAGCAGCCAAGTAGGCGGGAAGGGTGAGCAGTTCTTC. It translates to CASSQVGGKGEQFF.

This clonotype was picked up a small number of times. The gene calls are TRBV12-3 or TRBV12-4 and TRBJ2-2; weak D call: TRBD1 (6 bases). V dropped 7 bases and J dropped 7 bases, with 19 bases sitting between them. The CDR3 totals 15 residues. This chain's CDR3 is CASKIPGASNGELFF. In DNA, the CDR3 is TGTGCCAGCAAAATTCCAGGGGCCTCGAACGGGGAGCTGTTTTTT.

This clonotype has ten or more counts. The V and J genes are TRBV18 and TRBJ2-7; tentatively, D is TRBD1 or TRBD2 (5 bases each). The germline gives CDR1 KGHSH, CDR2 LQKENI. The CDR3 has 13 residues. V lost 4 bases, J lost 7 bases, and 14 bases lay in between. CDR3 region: CASSLGDGPEQYF. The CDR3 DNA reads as TGTGCCAGCTCACTTGGGGACGGGCCGGAGCAGTACTTC.

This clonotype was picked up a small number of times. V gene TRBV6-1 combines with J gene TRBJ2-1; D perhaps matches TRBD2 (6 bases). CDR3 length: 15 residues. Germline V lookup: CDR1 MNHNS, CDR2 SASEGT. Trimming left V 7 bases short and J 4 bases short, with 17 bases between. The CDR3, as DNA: TGTGCCAGCACCCCGGGGCGGGGAACGTACAATGAGCAGTTCTTC. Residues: CASTPGRGTYNEQFF.

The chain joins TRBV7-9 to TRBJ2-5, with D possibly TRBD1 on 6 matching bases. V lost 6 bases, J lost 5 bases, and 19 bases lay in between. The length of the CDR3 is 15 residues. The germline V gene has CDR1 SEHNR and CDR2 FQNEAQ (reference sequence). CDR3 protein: CASSPMYRDRETQYF. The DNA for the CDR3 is TGTGCCAGCAGTCCAATGTACAGGGACCGCGAGACCCAGTACTTC.

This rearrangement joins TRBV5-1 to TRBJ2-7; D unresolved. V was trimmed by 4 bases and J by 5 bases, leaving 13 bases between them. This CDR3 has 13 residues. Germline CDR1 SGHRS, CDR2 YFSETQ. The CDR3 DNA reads TGCGCCAGCAGCCGTGAAGGTCTCGACGAGCAGTACTTC. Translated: CASSREGLDEQYF.

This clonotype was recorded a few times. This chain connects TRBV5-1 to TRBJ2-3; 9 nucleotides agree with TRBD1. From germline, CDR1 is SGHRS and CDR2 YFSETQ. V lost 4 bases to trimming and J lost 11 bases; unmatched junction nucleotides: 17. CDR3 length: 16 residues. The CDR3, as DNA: TGCGCCAGCAGCGCCCCGGGACAGGGTATTCTTTCGGGGCAGTATTTT. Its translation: CASSAPGQGILSGQYF.

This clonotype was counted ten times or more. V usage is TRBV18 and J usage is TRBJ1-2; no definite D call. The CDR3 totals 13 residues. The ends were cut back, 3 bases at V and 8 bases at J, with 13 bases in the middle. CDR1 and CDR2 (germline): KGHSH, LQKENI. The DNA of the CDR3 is TGTGCCAGCTCACCGGCTTCGTCAGTCGGCTACACCTTC. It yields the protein CASSPASSVGYTF.

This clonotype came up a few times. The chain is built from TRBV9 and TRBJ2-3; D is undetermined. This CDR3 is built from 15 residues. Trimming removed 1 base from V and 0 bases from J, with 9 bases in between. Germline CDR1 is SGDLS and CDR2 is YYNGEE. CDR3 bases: TGTGCCAGCAGCGTAAGATGGCTTAGCACAGATACGCAGTATTTT. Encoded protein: CASSVRWLSTDTQYF.

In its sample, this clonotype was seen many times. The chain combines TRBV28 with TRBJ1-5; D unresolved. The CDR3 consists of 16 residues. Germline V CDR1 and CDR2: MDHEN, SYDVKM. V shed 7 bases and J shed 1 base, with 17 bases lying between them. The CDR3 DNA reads TGTGCCAGCACCCAGCGAGGGAGAGCGAGCAATCAGCCCCAGCATTTT. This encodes CASTQRGRASNQPQHF.

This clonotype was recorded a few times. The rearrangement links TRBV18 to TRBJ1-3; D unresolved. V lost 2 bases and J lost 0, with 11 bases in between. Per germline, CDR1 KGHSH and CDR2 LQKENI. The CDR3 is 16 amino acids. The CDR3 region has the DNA TGTGCCAGCTCACCATCCAGGCCCCTCTCTGGAAACACCATATATTTT. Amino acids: CASSPSRPLSGNTIYF.

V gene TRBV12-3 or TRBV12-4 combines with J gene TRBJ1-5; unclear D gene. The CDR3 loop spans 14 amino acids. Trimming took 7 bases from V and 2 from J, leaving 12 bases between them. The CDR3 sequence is CASTQIGGNQPQHF. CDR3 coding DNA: TGTGCCAGCACCCAAATTGGGGGCAATCAGCCCCAGCATTTT.

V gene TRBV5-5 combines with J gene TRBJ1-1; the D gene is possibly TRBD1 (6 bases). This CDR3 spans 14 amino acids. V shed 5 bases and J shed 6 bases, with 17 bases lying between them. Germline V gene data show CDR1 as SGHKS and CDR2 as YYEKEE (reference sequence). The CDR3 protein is CASREGGQGAEAFF. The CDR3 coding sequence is TGTGCCAGCAGGGAGGGGGGGCAGGGAGCTGAAGCTTTCTTT.